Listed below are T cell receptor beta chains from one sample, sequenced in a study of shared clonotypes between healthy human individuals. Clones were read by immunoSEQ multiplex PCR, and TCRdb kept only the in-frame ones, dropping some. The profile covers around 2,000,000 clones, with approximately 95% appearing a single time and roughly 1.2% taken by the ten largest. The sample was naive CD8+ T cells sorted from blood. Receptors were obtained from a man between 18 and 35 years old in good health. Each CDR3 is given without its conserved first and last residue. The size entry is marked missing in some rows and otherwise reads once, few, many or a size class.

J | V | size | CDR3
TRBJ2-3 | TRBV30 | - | AWTLGQGADTQY
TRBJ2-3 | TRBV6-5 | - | ASRAETDTQY
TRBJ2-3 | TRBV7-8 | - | ASSLAIAASTDTQY
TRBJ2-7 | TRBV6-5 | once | ASSYSNPDYEQY
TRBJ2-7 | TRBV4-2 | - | ASSQERSPYEQY
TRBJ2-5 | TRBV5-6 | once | ASSVQTGTGGWETQY
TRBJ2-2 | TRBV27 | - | ASSPQQGEGTGELF
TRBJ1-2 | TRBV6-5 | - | ASSYSMGGGDGYT
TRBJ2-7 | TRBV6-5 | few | ASSYSTGQTSYEQY
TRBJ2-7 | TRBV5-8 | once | ASSLGLVSEQY
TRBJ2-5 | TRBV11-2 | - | ASSLALSGQETQY
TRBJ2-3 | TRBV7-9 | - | ASSFLRDQTTDTQY
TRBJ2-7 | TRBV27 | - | ASSLGVSAGEQY
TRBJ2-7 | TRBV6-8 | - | ASSYFRVSPQYEQY
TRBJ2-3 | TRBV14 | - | ASSPPSGSLGGADTQY
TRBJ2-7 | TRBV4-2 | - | ASSQDGRSEQY
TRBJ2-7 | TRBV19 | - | ASSGSGSYEQY
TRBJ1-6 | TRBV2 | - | ASSENSPLH
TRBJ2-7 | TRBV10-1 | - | ASSESREDTGSYEQY
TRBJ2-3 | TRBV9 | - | ASSPGLAGAVSTDTQY
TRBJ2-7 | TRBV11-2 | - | ASSLSGVYEQY
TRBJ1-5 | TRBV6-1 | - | ASSARDGDSNQPQH
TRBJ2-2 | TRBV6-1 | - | ASMREGNGELF
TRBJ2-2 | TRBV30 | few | AWSSGITGELF
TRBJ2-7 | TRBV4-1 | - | ASSQEPGMEREQY
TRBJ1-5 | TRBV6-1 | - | ASSGLDEPQH
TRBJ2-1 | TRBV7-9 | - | ASSRRPYNEQF
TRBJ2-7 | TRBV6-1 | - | ASSEGRGGYEQY
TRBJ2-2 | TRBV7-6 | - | ASSLEMRTGSNGELF
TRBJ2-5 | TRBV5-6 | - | ASSLWRAGKETQY
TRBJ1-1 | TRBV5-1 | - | ASSLKTTNTEAF
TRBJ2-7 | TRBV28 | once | ASSPFKGSHEQY
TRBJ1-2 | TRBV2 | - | ASMREDGYT
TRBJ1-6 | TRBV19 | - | ASSNGGLGSPLH
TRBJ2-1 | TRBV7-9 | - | ASSGTSGRGHEQF
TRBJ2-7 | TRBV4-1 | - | ASSQTDSYEQY
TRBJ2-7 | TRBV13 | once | ASSPSIRGEQY
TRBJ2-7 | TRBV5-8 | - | ASSKDSH